This T cell receptor beta chain was sequenced in a study of tumor and adjacent non-tumor tissue in lung cancer. Across the whole study: There were 11 to 12 adenocarcinoma, a couple of squamous cell carcinoma and 1 small cell lung cancer cases.

Per the germline V gene, CDR1 is DFQATT and CDR2 is SNEGSKA (reference sequence). This CDR3 spans 15 amino acids. This clonotype was recorded once. The antigen is not known. One end of the junction fails to match germline, which may point to a read error. TCRbeta libraries were built with three rounds of nested PCR, modified from ARM-PCR. Each CDR3 protein is one row after TCRdb ran MiXCR on the multiplex PCR reads. The sample has more than 75,000 distinct CDR3 sequences, approximately 80% seen once. Overall study findings and caveats: TCR diversity was significantly greater in tumor than normal lung tissue. Top 100 clones took a larger repertoire share in normal lung.

This sample's RNA came from whole unsorted tissue. The normal lung tissue was taken more than 3 cm from the tumor edge. Donors were chemotherapy-naive, newly diagnosed lung cancer surgical patients in China, August–late 2014. The chain recombines TRBV20-1 with TRBJ1-6; D ambiguous. The origin of this receptor is a man aged 55-75 years with small cell lung cancer. Sequenced input: distant non-tumor lung tissue. DNA for the CDR3: TGCAGTGATAGAGACCCCGTTTCAAGCGGTTCACCCCTCCACTTT. This encodes CSDRDPVSSGSPLHF.